This TCR beta chain was obtained from a study of cytomegalovirus exposure and HLA in healthy donors. Study background: Tens of millions of unique TCRs from HLA-typed donors were held in an early release of data.

Despite likely unrecorded immune exposures, the donors were nominally healthy at the time of sampling. Germline CDR1 reads SGDLS; CDR2 reads YYNGEE. V was cut by 6 bases and J by 2 bases, with 7 bases left in between. The CDR3 spans 12 residues. Primers included in the PCR were 60 Vbeta and 13 Jbeta primers. Produced via immunoSEQ multiplex PCR; TCRdb's table is partial and in-frame only. The table shows around 170,000 clones, with over 70% occurring only once. The V gene is TRBV9, the J gene TRBJ2-3; no reliable D call. The receptor was derived from a middle-aged man in good health and CMV-seropositive. Sequencing was performed on PBMCs. CDR3 loop: CASTRLTDTQYF. CDR3 in DNA: TGTGCCAGCACCAGACTCACAGATACGCAGTATTTT.